This TCR beta chain was sequenced in a study of TIL therapy for anti-PD-1-resistant metastatic lung cancer. At the level of the study: Median tumor PD-L1 proportion score was roughly 5.9%.

Time point denoted: pre-treatment sample, taken before nivolumab and TIL therapy. In germline, CDR1 is DFQATT, CDR2 SNEGSKA (reference sequence). V lost 5 bases, J lost 5 bases, and 9 bases lay in between. The CDR3 is 11 residues long. The immunoSEQ assay was v3. TCRdb's table, derived via immunoSEQ multiplex PCR, lists solely in-frame clones and lacks some. The repertoire holds about 52,000 clones, with around 80% as singletons. The sequence derives from a woman aged 30-79 years with non-small cell lung cancer. The rearrangement joins TRBV20-1 to TRBJ2-5; D is unclear. The material was blood, obtained at baseline. CDR3 DNA: TGCAGTGCTCGGCCGAGGGAGACCCAGTACTTC. Translated, it gives CSARPRETQYF.